The 23 T cell receptor beta chains below come from one sample, sequenced in a study of technical replicates of blood from a few donors. TCRdb's table, derived via immunoSEQ multiplex PCR, lists solely in-frame clones and lacks some. The sample gives tens of thousands of clones, roughly 93% of which show up once; approximately 0.41% is in the top ten. Sequencing used T cells isolated from PBMCs. These receptors originate from a human donor in good health.

The chain uses TRBV5-4 and TRBJ2-3; no clear D. Germline values: CDR1 SGHNT, CDR2 YYREEE (reference sequence). V gave up 2 bases and J gave up 6 bases, with 10 bases separating them. The CDR3 loop spans 13 amino acids. CDR3 nucleotide sequence: TGTGCCAGCAGCTTCGAAGTAGTGGATACGCAGTATTTT. Translated: CASSFEVVDTQYF.

In regard to this clone: The germline gene is not matched at one end of the junction; a read error may be the cause. This chain connects TRBV7-9 to TRBJ1-2; D call uncertain. The V gene's germline CDR1 is SEHNR and CDR2 FQNEAQ (reference sequence). The length of the CDR3 is 14 residues. As DNA, the CDR3 is TGTGCCAGCATCGGTTACACCACTAACTATGGCTACACTTTC. Translation gives CASIGYTTNYGYTF.

This chain connects TRBV5-1 to TRBJ1-3; 9 positions match TRBD1. The CDR3 extends over 17 amino acids. Germline lookup yields CDR1 SGHRS and CDR2 YFSETQ. Trimming took 3 bases from V and 7 from J; bases not matched to a gene: 14. CDR3 nucleotides: TGCGCCAGCAGCTCCACCCCGGGACAGGGAGTTCGGAACACCATATATTTT. Translated, it gives CASSSTPGQGVRNTIYF.

The chain carries TRBV9 and TRBJ2-1, with 9 nucleotides matching TRBD1. The CDR3 is 15 amino acids. Per germline, CDR1 SGDLS and CDR2 YYNGEE. V was pared by 4 bases and J by 4 bases, with 6 bases of the junction left unmatched. The CDR3 protein is CASSSRDREYNEQFF. Written as DNA, the CDR3 is TGTGCCAGCAGCTCCCGGGACAGGGAATACAATGAGCAGTTCTTC.

This chain uses TRBV25-1 with TRBJ2-5, with 11 nucleotides matching TRBD2. Germline V CDR1 and CDR2: MGHDK, SYGVNS. The CDR3 length is 14 residues. V was clipped by 4 bases and J by 3 bases; unmatched bases: 1. Here the CDR3 reads CASSVTSGEETQYF. CDR3 sequence (DNA): TGTGCCAGCAGTGTGACTAGCGGGGAAGAGACCCAGTACTTC.

This chain uses TRBV7-9 with TRBJ2-1, with 10 bases aligning to TRBD2. Germline values: CDR1 SEHNR, CDR2 FQNEAQ (reference sequence). There are 15 residues in the CDR3. The junction had 6 bases not matched to a gene; V was cut back by 2 bases and J by 8 bases. CDR3 sequence reads: CASSLRSGRGHEQFF. CDR3 coding DNA: TGTGCCAGCAGCTTAAGAAGCGGGAGGGGTCATGAGCAGTTCTTC.

As DNA, the CDR3 is TGTGCCAGCAGTGAAGCGTCGACAGTCTATGGCTACACCTTC. Protein product: CASSEASTVYGYTF. The chain combines TRBV2 with TRBJ1-2, with D perhaps matching TRBD1 (5 bases). The CDR3 contains 14 residues. Germline V gene lookup returns CDR1 SNHLY and CDR2 FYNNEI. Deletions cut 0 bases from V and 4 bases from J, with 9 bases between.

The chain couples TRBV2 to TRBJ1-2; D gene uncertain. V was shortened by 3 bases and J by 2 bases, with 10 bases between the two germline ends. Germline loops: CDR1 SNHLY, CDR2 FYNNEI. The CDR3 is made up of 14 amino acids. This chain's CDR3 is CASSESPGNYGYTF. CDR3 nucleotides: TGTGCCAGCAGTGAGAGTCCCGGGAACTATGGCTACACCTTC.

This clone was counted a single time. The chain combines TRBV2 with TRBJ2-5; D is unclear. The germline CDR1 and CDR2 sequences are SNHLY and FYNNEI. This CDR3 has 13 amino acids. Trimming left V 7 bases short and J 0 bases short, with 9 bases between. The CDR3 DNA follows: TGTGCCAGCAACATTTACAACCAAGAGACCCAGTACTTC. This translates into CASNIYNQETQYF.

The rearrangement joins TRBV29-1 to TRBJ1-4, with D possibly TRBD1 on 6 matching bases. V shed 5 bases and J shed 5 bases, with 15 bases lying between them. The CDR3 covers 14 residues. Germline loops: CDR1 SQVTM, CDR2 ANQGSEA. CDR3 nucleotide sequence: TGCAGCGTTCAAGTGACAGGAATAAATGAAAAACTGTTTTTT. Translation gives CSVQVTGINEKLFF.

The genes are TRBV14 and TRBJ2-7; 9 nucleotides agree with TRBD1. The trim removed 3 bases at V and 5 bases at J, leaving 5 bases unmatched. Germline V gene data show CDR1 as SGHDN and CDR2 as FVKESK. The CDR3 is 14 residues long. In nucleotides, the CDR3 is TGTGCCAGCAGCCAGGGACAGGGTTCGAACGAGCAGTACTTC. Residues: CASSQGQGSNEQYF.

The genes are TRBV27 and TRBJ2-3, with 7 bases identical to TRBD2. The CDR3 runs to 17 residues. V shed 0 bases and J 0 bases; nucleotides not matched to a gene: 6. Germline-derived CDR1 and CDR2 are MNHEY and SMNVEV (reference sequence). The CDR3 region is CASSLSDSGYSTDTQYF. CDR3 nucleotide sequence: TGTGCCAGCAGTTTATCGGATAGCGGGTATAGCACAGATACGCAGTATTTT.

The genes are TRBV18 and TRBJ2-7; 8 nucleotides line up with TRBD1. There are 15 residues in the CDR3. Germline CDR1 KGHSH, CDR2 LQKENI. V lost 3 bases and J lost 3; bases outside the gene matches: 7. Here the CDR3 reads CASSPLGQGSYEQYF. In DNA form, the CDR3 reads TGTGCCAGCTCACCCCTCGGACAGGGCAGCTACGAGCAGTACTTC.

The chain couples TRBV5-6 to TRBJ2-7; TRBD1 is a possible D gene (6 bases). In germline, CDR1 is SGHDT, CDR2 YYEEEE. This CDR3 is 12 amino acids long. Trimming removed 3 bases from V and 3 bases from J, with 7 bases in between. This CDR3 reads CASSSRGYEQYF. DNA for the CDR3: TGTGCCAGCAGCTCCAGGGGCTACGAGCAGTACTTC.

This clone appeared a single time. This chain connects TRBV7-9 to TRBJ1-5; D is unresolved. The CDR3 extends over 12 amino acids. Trimming pared 5 bases from V and 7 bases from J, leaving 9 bases between. Looked up from germline, CDR1 is SEHNR and CDR2 is FQNEAQ (reference sequence). Written as DNA, the CDR3 is TGTGCCAGCAGCCCAGGTGTACAGCCCCAGCATTTT. It is translated as CASSPGVQPQHF.

V gene TRBV29-1 combines with J gene TRBJ1-3; no firm D call. Germline CDR1 reads SQVTM; CDR2 reads ANQGSEA. Trimming left V 3 bases short and J 0 bases short, with 6 bases between. The CDR3 consists of 13 residues. In nucleotides, the CDR3 is TGCAGCGTTGAGGTGAGCTCTGGAAACACCATATATTTT. This codes for CSVEVSSGNTIYF.

There are a few counts of this clone. The chain links TRBV29-1 to TRBJ2-7, with D unclear. Trimming pared 1 base from V and 2 bases from J, leaving 3 bases between. This CDR3 contains 11 residues. CDR1 and CDR2 (germline): SQVTM, ANQGSEA. CDR3 sequence: CSVEATYEQYF. In nucleotides, the CDR3 is TGCAGCGTTGAAGCTACCTACGAGCAGTACTTC.

The chain has TRBV5-6 and TRBJ2-7; 7 bases are shared with TRBD1. The CDR3 is made up of 14 amino acids. Germline CDR1 SGHDT, CDR2 YYEEEE. The V gene end was trimmed by 3 bases and the J gene end by 1 base; junction bases not matched to a gene: 4. The CDR3 spells CASSSLGQSYEQYF. DNA of the CDR3: TGTGCCAGCAGCTCACTGGGACAGTCCTACGAGCAGTACTTC.

The chain is built from TRBV6-1 and TRBJ2-5; tentatively, D is TRBD2 (6 bases). Looked up from germline, CDR1 is MNHNS and CDR2 is SASEGT. V lost 2 bases and J lost 1, with 11 bases in between. This CDR3 contains 15 residues. The CDR3 spells CASSEPSSGQETQYF. The CDR3 bases are TGTGCCAGCAGTGAACCGAGTAGCGGCCAAGAGACCCAGTACTTC.

The chain carries TRBV7-2 and TRBJ2-7; D unclear. Trimming removed 0 bases from V and 4 bases from J, with 7 bases in between. Germline V gives CDR1 SGHTA, CDR2 FQGNSA. This CDR3 region has 13 residues. CDR3 protein: CASSLAVEYEQYF. CDR3 nucleotide sequence: TGTGCCAGCAGCTTAGCGGTAGAATACGAGCAGTACTTC.

Written as DNA, the CDR3 is TGCAGCGTTGACAGGGGGACGGCTTTCTTT. It is translated as CSVDRGTAFF. The genes are TRBV29-1 and TRBJ1-1, with 7 bases fitting TRBD1. Germline assignment: CDR1 SQVTM and CDR2 ANQGSEA. The CDR3 covers 10 residues. J lost 11 bases, V lost 3 bases, and 3 bases had no gene match.

The sample holds one count of this clone. The rearrangement joins TRBV5-4 to TRBJ2-1, with D perhaps TRBD1 (5 bases). Trimming left V 0 bases short and J 6 bases short, with 7 bases between. This CDR3 is 13 amino acids long. The germline V gene encodes CDR1 SGHNT and CDR2 YYREEE (reference sequence). In nucleotides, the CDR3 is TGTGCCAGCAGCTTGGGCCAGGGCAATGAGCAGTTCTTC. Residues: CASSLGQGNEQFF. Supplemented by reference TRBV5-4 and TRBJ2-1, the full variable domain reads ETGVTQSPTHLIKTRGQQVTLRCSSQSGHNTVSWYQQALGQGPQFIFQYYREEENGRGNFPPRFSGLQFPNYSSELNVNALELDDSALYLCASSLGQGNEQFFGPGTRLTVL.

This chain joins TRBV9 and TRBJ2-7, with D perhaps TRBD1 (5 bases). CDR3 size: 15 residues. Trimming removed 4 bases from V and 0 bases from J, with 14 bases in between. Germline V gene data show CDR1 as SGDLS and CDR2 as YYNGEE. The CDR3 sequence is CASSTQGTPSYEQYF. CDR3 nucleotides: TGTGCCAGCAGCACCCAGGGAACACCCTCCTACGAGCAGTACTTC.